This entry lists 30 T cell receptor beta chains sequenced from one sample in a study of identical twins. MiXCR, run by TCRdb on the 5' RACE reads, gives a single entry per CDR3 protein. The table lists 250,000 to 300,000 distinct CDR3 sequences, roughly 10% of them singletons. The data also belong to a second study, concerning yellow fever vaccine responses in identical twins.

The sample was CD8+ T cells sorted from blood. The receptor source for this set is a young woman in good health.

This clonotype has a handful of counts. The rearrangement uses TRBV7-6 and TRBJ2-5; D unresolved. CDR3 length equals 14 residues. Trimming left V 1 base short and J 5 bases short, with 11 bases between. CDR1 is SGHVS, CDR2 FNYEAQ, per germline. The CDR3 bases are TGTGCCAGCAGCTTAGTGGAGTTGGACGAGACCCAGTACTTC. Protein: CASSLVELDETQYF.

The rearrangement uses TRBV13 and TRBJ2-7, with D perhaps matching TRBD1 or TRBD2 (5 bases each). Germline CDR1 is PRHDT and CDR2 is FYEKMQ (reference sequence). The V end lost 0 bases, the J end lost 4 bases, and 19 bases lay between the germline ends. This CDR3 region has 17 residues. The CDR3 DNA reads TGTGCCAGCAGCTTAGGGACTGGGACCTCCGAATGGTACGAGCAGTACTTC. Its translation: CASSLGTGTSEWYEQYF.

At least ten counts were recorded for this clonotype. The J gene is TRBJ2-7, the V gene TRBV29-1, with D tentatively TRBD2 (5 bases). Germline V gene data show CDR1 as SQVTM and CDR2 as ANQGSEA. The CDR3 spans 15 residues. Trimming shortened V by 1 base and J by 0 bases, and 13 bases separated the two germline ends. CDR3: CSVEVAGDSSYEQYF. The CDR3 region has the DNA TGCAGCGTTGAAGTTGCCGGGGATAGCTCCTACGAGCAGTACTTC.

Note on this clonotype: Since a much larger clone is just one base distant, this may be a read error. The V and J genes are TRBV20-1 and TRBJ2-7; possible D gene TRBD2, 7 bases. The CDR3 is made up of 12 amino acids. The germline V gene has CDR1 DFQATT and CDR2 SNEGSKA (reference sequence). The CDR3 is CSSRGGTYEQYF. Here the CDR3 DNA reads TGCAGTTCTAGGGGGGGAACCTACGAGCAGTACTTC.

This clonotype has only a few counts. The rearrangement joins TRBV2 to TRBJ2-3, with TRBD2 matching over 8 bases. From germline, CDR1 is SNHLY and CDR2 FYNNEI. The CDR3 has 13 residues. CDR3 DNA sequence: TGTGTCTCTGGACTAGCAGGATCAGATACGCAGTATTTT. It is translated as CVSGLAGSDTQYF.

The chain is built from TRBV27 and TRBJ2-3; 8 bases are shared with TRBD2. Germline V gene data show CDR1 as MNHEY and CDR2 as SMNVEV (reference sequence). J lost 1 base, V lost 0 bases, and 3 bases had no gene match. The CDR3 is 16 residues long. The CDR3 sequence is CASSLSRAGGTDTQYF. The CDR3 DNA follows: TGTGCCAGCAGTTTATCTCGAGCGGGAGGCACAGATACGCAGTATTTT.

This clonotype was counted a few times. This chain joins TRBV29-1 and TRBJ1-1; D uncertain. Germline loops: CDR1 SQVTM, CDR2 ANQGSEA. This CDR3 region has 10 residues. The V end was cut by 5 bases, the J end by 6 bases, with 7 bases between. This chain's CDR3 is CSVNPSEAFF. The CDR3 coding sequence is TGCAGCGTTAACCCATCTGAAGCTTTCTTT. The whole variable domain, remainder taken from reference TRBV29-1 and TRBJ1-1, is SAVISQKPSRDICQRGTSLTIQCQVDSQVTMMFWYRQQPGQSLTLIATANQGSEATYESGFVIDKFPISRPNLTFSTLTVSNMSPEDSSIYLCSVNPSEAFFGQGTRLTVV.

The CDR3 spells CASSLPLATGSTGANVLTF. The CDR3 bases are TGTGCCAGCAGCTTACCTCTGGCGACAGGGTCTACTGGGGCCAACGTCCTGACTTTC. The gene calls are TRBV11-1 and TRBJ2-6; TRBD1 matches 7 bases. Looked up from germline, CDR1 is SGHAT and CDR2 is FQDESV (reference sequence). The CDR3 loop spans 19 amino acids. With 2 bases clipped from V and 2 bases from J, the junction kept 12 bases outside the gene matches.

This clonotype occurred many times. The chain links TRBV21-1 to TRBJ2-7. TRBV21-1 is tagged as a pseudogene. The CDR3 extends over 12 amino acids. The CDR3 here is CASSKEGHSGYF. The CDR3 DNA follows: TGTGCCAGCAGCAAAGAAGGCCATTCCGGGTACTTC.

This clonotype was counted ten times or more. The J gene is TRBJ2-5, the V gene TRBV4-3; 9 bases align to TRBD2. Germline V CDR1 and CDR2: LGHNA, YSLEER. The length of the CDR3 is 20 residues. The junction had 19 bases not matched to a gene; V was cut back by 0 bases and J by 5 bases. CDR3 amino acids: CASSQDSLAGGPGNWETQYF. The CDR3 DNA sequence: TGCGCCAGCAGCCAAGATTCGCTGGCGGGAGGGCCGGGAAACTGGGAGACCCAGTACTTC.

The chain is built from TRBV9 and TRBJ2-3, with no clear D. The CDR3 extends over 16 amino acids. V dropped 0 bases and J dropped 2 bases, with 13 bases sitting between them. Germline CDR1 reads SGDLS; CDR2 reads YYNGEE. The CDR3 DNA is TGTGCCAGCAGCGTAGCTACAGTTTGGGCCACAGATACGCAGTATTTT. Its translation is CASSVATVWATDTQYF.

Many counts were recorded for this clonotype. This chain's CDR3 is CASSYPAATLGNTGELFF. The CDR3, as DNA: TGTGCCAGCAGTTACCCCGCCGCGACATTGGGGAACACCGGGGAGCTGTTTTTT. The J gene is TRBJ2-2, the V gene TRBV6-2 or TRBV6-3; no clear D. CDR3 size: 18 residues. Trimming left V 2 bases short and J 1 base short, with 17 bases between. The germline V gene encodes CDR1 MNHEY and CDR2 SVGEGT.

This clonotype was seen at least ten times. The chain uses TRBV6-4 and TRBJ2-3; D might be TRBD1 (6 bases). Germline lookup yields CDR1 MRHNA and CDR2 SNTAGT. The V end was cut by 3 bases, the J end by 1 base, with 8 bases between. This CDR3 is 14 amino acids long. CDR3 in amino acids: CASSEGGGTDTQYF. The CDR3 nucleotides read TGTGCCAGCAGTGAAGGGGGTGGCACAGATACGCAGTATTTT.

This clonotype was found many times. The chain recombines TRBV28 with TRBJ1-1, with 8 positions matching TRBD1. CDR3 length equals 11 residues. The V gene end was trimmed by 5 bases and the J gene end by 9 bases; junction bases not matched to a gene: 2. Germline loops: CDR1 MDHEN, CDR2 SYDVKM. The CDR3 bases are TGTGCCAGCAGTGGACAGGGTAAAGCTTTCTTT. Protein sequence: CASSGQGKAFF.

In its sample, this clonotype was seen a few times. The J gene is TRBJ1-2, the V gene TRBV29-1; tentative D call: TRBD1 (6 bases). Deletions cut 8 bases from V and 2 bases from J, with 21 bases between. The CDR3 extends over 15 amino acids. Germline-derived CDR1 and CDR2 are SQVTM and ANQGSEA. The CDR3, as DNA: TGCAGCCTATGGACAGATATTGGGGGAAACTATGGCTACACCTTC. Translation: CSLWTDIGGNYGYTF.

This clonotype was counted ten times or more. The chain carries TRBV25-1 and TRBJ2-5; no clear D gene. This CDR3 has 14 amino acids. CDR1 MGHDK and CDR2 SYGVNS come from the germline V gene. V lost 0 bases to trimming and J lost 4 bases, with 9 bases between them. The CDR3 loop is CASSEYGVLETQYF. DNA of the CDR3: TGTGCCAGCAGTGAATATGGAGTACTAGAGACCCAGTACTTC.

The sample holds many counts of this clonotype. The chain recombines TRBV12-5 with TRBJ2-7, with 8 bases identical to TRBD1. Germline assignment: CDR1 LGHNT and CDR2 FRNRAP. J gave up 7 bases and V 1 base, and 9 bases lay outside the gene matches. The CDR3 is 15 amino acids. DNA of the CDR3: TGTGCTAGTGGTTTGGGACAGGGGCCCGTGGGGGAGCAGTACTTC. Its protein product is CASGLGQGPVGEQYF.

The chain recombines TRBV14 with TRBJ1-1; D is ambiguous. The CDR3 consists of 13 residues. From germline, CDR1 is SGHDN and CDR2 FVKESK. The V end lost 3 bases, the J end lost 4 bases, and 9 bases lay between the germline ends. The CDR3 loop reads CASSHVDTTEAFF. The CDR3, as DNA: TGTGCCAGCAGCCACGTCGACACCACTGAAGCTTTCTTT.

This clonotype was observed at least ten times. This chain links TRBV15 with TRBJ1-2, with 9 bases identical to TRBD1. Germline CDR1 and CDR2: LNHNV and YYDKDF (reference sequence). CDR3 length equals 14 residues. The junction had 6 bases not matched to a gene; V was cut back by 6 bases and J by 4 bases. The CDR3: CATRPPGQGYGYTF. Written as DNA, the CDR3 is TGTGCCACCAGACCCCCGGGACAGGGCTATGGCTACACCTTC.

This clonotype was detected many times. J is TRBJ2-3 and V is TRBV4-3, with D possibly being TRBD1 or TRBD2 (5 bases each). Germline V gives CDR1 LGHNA, CDR2 YSLEER. The CDR3 is 13 residues long. Trimming cost V 1 base and J 6 bases, with 8 bases left between them. For the CDR3, the DNA is TGCGCCAGCAGCCAAGGTTGGGGGGATACGCAGTATTTT. This codes for CASSQGWGDTQYF.

About this clonotype: A much larger clone lies a single base off, so this may be a read error. The chain combines TRBV12-3 or TRBV12-4 with TRBJ2-3; D gene ambiguous. This CDR3 is 15 amino acids long. The CDR3 region has the DNA TGTGCCAGCAGGTTCGGCGAAGCCTTCACAGATATGCAGTATTTT. Its protein product is CASRFGEAFTDMQYF.

This clonotype showed up just a few times. The V gene is TRBV7-6, the J gene TRBJ2-7; possibly TRBD2 for D (5 bases). Germline CDR1 SGHVS, CDR2 FNYEAQ. This CDR3 is built from 13 residues. Trimming removed 5 bases at V and 7 bases at J, with 15 bases between. The CDR3 coding sequence is TGTGCCAGCAGCAAGGACGGGATAGGGGAGCAGTACTTC. Translated: CASSKDGIGEQYF.

The V gene is TRBV5-1, the J gene TRBJ2-3; a weak D match, TRBD1 (6 bases). The CDR3 has 16 amino acids. Trimming removed 4 bases at V and 2 bases at J, with 17 bases between. CDR1 and CDR2 from the germline V gene are SGHRS and YFSETQ. This chain's CDR3 is CASSNGGGHTTDTQYF. The CDR3 DNA is TGCGCCAGCAGCAACGGTGGGGGACACACCACAGATACGCAGTATTTT. Based on the CDR3 plus reference TRBV5-1 and TRBJ2-3, the full variable domain is KAGVTQTPRYLIKTRGQQVTLSCSPISGHRSVSWYQQTPGQGLQFLFEYFSETQRNKGNFPGRFSGRQFSNSRSEMNVSTLELGDSALYLCASSNGGGHTTDTQYFGPGTRLTVL.

In this sample, this clonotype turned up a few times. The V gene is TRBV6-2 or TRBV6-3, the J gene TRBJ1-1; D gene uncertain. CDR3 length: 15 amino acids. CDR1 is MNHEY and CDR2 is SVGEGT in the germline V gene. Deletions cut 6 bases from V and 3 bases from J, with 17 bases between. This CDR3 is CASRHLTRLDTEAFF. The CDR3 nucleotides read TGTGCCAGCAGACACCTGACCCGGTTGGACACTGAAGCTTTCTTT.

The rearrangement uses TRBV4-1 and TRBJ2-3; D gene unclear. V shed 2 bases and J shed 3 bases, with 9 bases lying between them. CDR1 MGHRA and CDR2 YSYEKL come from the germline V gene. The CDR3 extends over 14 amino acids. CDR3 nucleotides: TGCGCCAGCAGCCAATGGGTTGAAACAGATACGCAGTATTTT. Protein: CASSQWVETDTQYF.

This clonotype has at least ten counts. The V and J genes are TRBV12-3 or TRBV12-4 and TRBJ2-1; a possible D gene is TRBD1 (6 bases). V was cut by 10 bases and J by 2 bases, with 12 bases left in between. The CDR3 totals 13 residues. The CDR3 sequence is CATTRGPYNEQFF. The CDR3 region has the DNA TGTGCCACCACCAGGGGACCCTACAATGAGCAGTTCTTC.

This clonotype was counted a few times. The genes are TRBV7-9 and TRBJ2-5; D unclear. CDR1 and CDR2 from the germline V gene are SEHNR and FQNEAQ (reference sequence). Trimming shortened V by 4 bases and J by 3 bases, and 12 bases separated the two germline ends. The CDR3 covers 14 residues. In DNA, the CDR3 is TGTGCCAGCAGCTCCGTTTATTCGGAAGAGACCCAGTACTTC. It is translated as CASSSVYSEETQYF.

This clonotype has a count of ten or more. The V call is TRBV4-1, the J call TRBJ1-2; the D is unclear. Germline V gene lookup returns CDR1 MGHRA and CDR2 YSYEKL. The CDR3 runs 12 residues. Trimming took off 0 bases at V and 3 bases at J, with 2 bases between the two ends. CDR3 sequence reads: CASSQDHYGYTF. Here the CDR3 DNA reads TGCGCCAGCAGCCAAGATCACTATGGCTACACCTTC.

This sequence joins TRBV20-1 and TRBJ1-6; D remains ambiguous. CDR3 length: 14 amino acids. Germline assignment: CDR1 DFQATT and CDR2 SNEGSKA (reference sequence). Trimming pared 4 bases from V and 11 bases from J, leaving 18 bases between. DNA for the CDR3: TGCAGTGCTAAGGACCCCTCGTACCCGACACCCCTCCACTTT. This gives the protein CSAKDPSYPTPLHF.

This clonotype has a count of ten or more. The CDR3 loop is CASSGRPGTSGLYEQFF. The CDR3 DNA is TGTGCCAGCAGCGGGAGACCCGGGACTAGCGGGCTTTATGAGCAGTTCTTC. V gene TRBV7-9 combines with J gene TRBJ2-1; 12 nucleotides match TRBD2. From germline, CDR1 is SEHNR and CDR2 FQNEAQ (reference sequence). CDR3 length equals 17 residues. Trimming at V came to 5 bases and at J to 8 bases, leaving 13 bases not matched to a gene.